The clone carrying this T cell receptor (beta chain) was counted at least ten times. Its antigen is not known. This record comes from a study of human T cells and chemical hapten exposure. Across the whole study: Application of 0.01% DPC to the upper back was done by patch test, with a reading at 6 days. Small volume differences among pooled libraries mainly caused per-sample TCR yield variation. Study-level results: Relative to controls, expanded TCRs formed significantly more large CDR3 similarity clusters. In the PT1 data, expanded TCR counts showed a positive correlation with patch test score.

Time point here: patch test 1, 2 weeks after DPC sensitization. Sample treatment: therapeutic diphenylcyclopropenone sensitization with weekly scalp DPC. A single record per CDR3 protein comes from TCRdb applying MiXCR to the RACE reads. The table shows about 380,000 distinct CDR3 sequences, with approximately 4.4% occurring only once. The receptor comes from a woman between 45 and 60 years old with alopecia areata. Some clones in this sample may be carry-over from other donors' samples. The sequenced sample was whole blood, obtained in connection with sensitization to the hapten diphenylcyclopropenone (DPC).

CDR3 in DNA: TGCAGCGTTAGGGGACAGGTTGATCAGCCCCAGCATTTT. Encoded protein: CSVRGQVDQPQHF. The chain uses TRBV29-1 and TRBJ1-5; TRBD1 matches at 8 bases. J was trimmed by 5 bases and V by 5 bases; bases with no gene match: 5. Germline loops: CDR1 SQVTM, CDR2 ANQGSEA. This CDR3 spans 13 amino acids.